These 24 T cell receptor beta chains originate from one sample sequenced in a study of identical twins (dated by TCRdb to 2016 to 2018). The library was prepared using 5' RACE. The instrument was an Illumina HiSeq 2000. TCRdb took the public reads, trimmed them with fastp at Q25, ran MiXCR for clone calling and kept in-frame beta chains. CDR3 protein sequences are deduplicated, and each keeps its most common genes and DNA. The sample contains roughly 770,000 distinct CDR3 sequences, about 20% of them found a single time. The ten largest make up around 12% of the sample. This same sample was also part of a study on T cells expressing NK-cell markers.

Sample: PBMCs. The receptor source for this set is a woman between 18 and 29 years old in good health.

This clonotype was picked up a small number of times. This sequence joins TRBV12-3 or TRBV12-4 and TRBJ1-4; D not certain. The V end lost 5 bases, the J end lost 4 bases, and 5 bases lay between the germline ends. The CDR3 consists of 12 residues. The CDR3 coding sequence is TGTGCCAGCAGTCCAATTAATGAAAAACTGTTTTTT. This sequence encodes CASSPINEKLFF.

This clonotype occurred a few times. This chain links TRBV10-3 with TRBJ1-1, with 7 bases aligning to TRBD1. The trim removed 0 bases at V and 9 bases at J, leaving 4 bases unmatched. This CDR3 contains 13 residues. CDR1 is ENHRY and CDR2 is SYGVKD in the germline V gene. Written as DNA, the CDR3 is TGTGCCATCAGTGAGTCGGAGACAGGGAAAGCTTTCTTT. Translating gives CAISESETGKAFF.

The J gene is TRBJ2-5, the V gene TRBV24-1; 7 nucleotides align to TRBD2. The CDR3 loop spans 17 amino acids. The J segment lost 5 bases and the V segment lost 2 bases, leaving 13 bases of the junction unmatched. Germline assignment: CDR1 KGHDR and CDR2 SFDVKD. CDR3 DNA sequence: TGTGCCACCAGTGATTCAAATACCGGGACTATGCATGAGACCCAGTACTTC. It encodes CATSDSNTGTMHETQYF.

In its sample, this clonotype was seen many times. The CDR3 region has the DNA TGTGCCAGCAGCTTAGAGTCGGGGAAAGCTGAAGCTTTCTTT. Protein sequence: CASSLESGKAEAFF. This chain connects TRBV7-9 to TRBJ1-1; the D is unclear. Per germline, CDR1 SEHNR and CDR2 FQNEAQ (reference sequence). V was shortened by 1 base and J by 6 bases, with 12 bases between the two germline ends. CDR3 length equals 14 residues.

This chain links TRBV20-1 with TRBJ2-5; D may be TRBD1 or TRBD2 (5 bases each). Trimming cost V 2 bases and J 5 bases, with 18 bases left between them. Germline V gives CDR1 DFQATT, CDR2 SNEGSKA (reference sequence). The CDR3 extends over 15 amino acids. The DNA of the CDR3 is TGCAGTGCTAGATCGGGAATGGGGGAGAGGGAGACCCAGTACTTC. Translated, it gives CSARSGMGERETQYF.

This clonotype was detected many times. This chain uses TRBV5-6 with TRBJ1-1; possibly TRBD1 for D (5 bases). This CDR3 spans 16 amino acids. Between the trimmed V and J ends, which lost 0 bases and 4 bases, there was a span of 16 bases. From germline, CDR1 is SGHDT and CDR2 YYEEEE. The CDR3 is CASSLAGGGAGTEAFF. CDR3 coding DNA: TGTGCCAGCAGCTTGGCCGGGGGTGGGGCTGGCACTGAAGCTTTCTTT.

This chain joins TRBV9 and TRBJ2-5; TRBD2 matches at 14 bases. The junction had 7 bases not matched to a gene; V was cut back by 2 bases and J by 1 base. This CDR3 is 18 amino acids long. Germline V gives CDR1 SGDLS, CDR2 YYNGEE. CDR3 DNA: TGTGCCAGCAGCGTCGGGACTAGCGGGAGAATATTCCAAGAGACCCAGTACTTC. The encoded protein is CASSVGTSGRIFQETQYF.

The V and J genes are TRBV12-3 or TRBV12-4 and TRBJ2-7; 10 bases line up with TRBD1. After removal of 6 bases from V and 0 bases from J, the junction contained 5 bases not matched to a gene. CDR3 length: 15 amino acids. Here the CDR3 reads CASSPDRGPSYEQYF. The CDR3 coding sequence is TGTGCCAGCAGCCCAGACAGGGGGCCCTCCTACGAGCAGTACTTC.

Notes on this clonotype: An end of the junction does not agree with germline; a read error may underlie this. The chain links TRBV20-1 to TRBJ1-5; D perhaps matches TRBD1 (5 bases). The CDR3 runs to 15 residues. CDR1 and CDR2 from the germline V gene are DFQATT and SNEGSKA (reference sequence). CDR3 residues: CCARDVGDLNQPQHF. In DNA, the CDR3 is TGCTGTGCTAGAGATGTGGGGGACCTCAATCAGCCCCAGCATTTT.

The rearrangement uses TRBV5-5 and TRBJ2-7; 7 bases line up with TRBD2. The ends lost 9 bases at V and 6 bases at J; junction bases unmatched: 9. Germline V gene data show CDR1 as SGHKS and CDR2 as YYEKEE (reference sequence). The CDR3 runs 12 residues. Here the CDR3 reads CAMSPGLGEQYF. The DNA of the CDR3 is TGTGCCATGAGCCCCGGACTAGGCGAGCAGTACTTC.

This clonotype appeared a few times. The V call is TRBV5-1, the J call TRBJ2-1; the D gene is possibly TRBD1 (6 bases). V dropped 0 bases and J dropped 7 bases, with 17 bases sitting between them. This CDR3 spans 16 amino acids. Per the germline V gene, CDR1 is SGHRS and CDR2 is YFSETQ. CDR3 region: CASSLAPGVWGNEQFF. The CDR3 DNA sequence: TGCGCCAGCAGCTTGGCCCCAGGGGTTTGGGGAAATGAGCAGTTCTTC. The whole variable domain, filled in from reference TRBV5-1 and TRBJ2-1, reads KAGVTQTPRYLIKTRGQQVTLSCSPISGHRSVSWYQQTPGQGLQFLFEYFSETQRNKGNFPGRFSGRQFSNSRSEMNVSTLELGDSALYLCASSLAPGVWGNEQFFGPGTRLTVL.

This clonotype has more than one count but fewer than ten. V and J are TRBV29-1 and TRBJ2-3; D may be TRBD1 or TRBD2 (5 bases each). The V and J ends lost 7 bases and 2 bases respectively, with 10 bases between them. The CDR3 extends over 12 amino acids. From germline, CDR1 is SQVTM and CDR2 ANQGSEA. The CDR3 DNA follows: TGCAGCGCCGGGACCCTCACAGATACGCAGTATTTT. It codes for CSAGTLTDTQYF.

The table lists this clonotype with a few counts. The DNA for the CDR3 is TGTGCCAGCAGCCCCACCACACTCGACGCGAACACCGGGGAGCTGTTTTTT. This gives the protein CASSPTTLDANTGELFF. V is TRBV11-2 and J is TRBJ2-2; D is undetermined. There are 17 residues in the CDR3. The V gene's germline CDR1 is SGHAT and CDR2 FQNNGV. V lost 5 bases, J lost 0 bases, and 16 bases lay in between.

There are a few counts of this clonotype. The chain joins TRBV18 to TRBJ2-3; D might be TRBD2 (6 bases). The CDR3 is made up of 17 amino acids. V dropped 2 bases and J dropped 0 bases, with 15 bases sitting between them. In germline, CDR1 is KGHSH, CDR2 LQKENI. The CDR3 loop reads CASSPTMAGSSTDTQYF. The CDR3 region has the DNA TGTGCCAGCTCACCAACTATGGCGGGATCTAGCACAGATACGCAGTATTTT. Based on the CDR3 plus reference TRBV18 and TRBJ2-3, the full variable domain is NAGVMQNPRHLVRRRGQEARLRCSPMKGHSHVYWYRQLPEEGLKFMVYLQKENIIDESGMPKERFSAEFPKEGPSILRIQQVVRGDSAAYFCASSPTMAGSSTDTQYFGPGTRLTVL.

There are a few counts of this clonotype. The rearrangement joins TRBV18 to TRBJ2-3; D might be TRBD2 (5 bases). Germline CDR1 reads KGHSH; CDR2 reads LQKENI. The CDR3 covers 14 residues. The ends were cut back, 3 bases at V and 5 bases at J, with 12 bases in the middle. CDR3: CASSPPGEKDTQYF. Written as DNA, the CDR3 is TGTGCCAGCTCACCTCCCGGGGAAAAAGATACGCAGTATTTT.

The CDR3 nucleotides read TGTGCCAGCAGCACACGACCCAATGAAAAACTGTTTTTT. This codes for CASSTRPNEKLFF. The chain uses TRBV6-1 and TRBJ1-4; D is ambiguous. This CDR3 region has 13 residues. Germline-derived CDR1 and CDR2 are MNHNS and SASEGT. V dropped 6 bases and J dropped 5 bases, with 10 bases sitting between them.

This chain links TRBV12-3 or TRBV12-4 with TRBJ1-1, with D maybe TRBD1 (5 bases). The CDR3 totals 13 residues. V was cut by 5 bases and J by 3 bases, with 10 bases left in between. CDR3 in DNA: TGTGCCAGCAGTCATGGGGCCTACACTGAAGCTTTCTTT. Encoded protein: CASSHGAYTEAFF.

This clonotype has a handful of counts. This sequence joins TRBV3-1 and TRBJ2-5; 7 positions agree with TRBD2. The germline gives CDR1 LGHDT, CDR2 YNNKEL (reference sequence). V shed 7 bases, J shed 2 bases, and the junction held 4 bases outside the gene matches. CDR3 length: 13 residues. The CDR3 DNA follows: TGTGCCAGCAAGCGGGAATTACAAGAGACCCAGTACTTC. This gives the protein CASKRELQETQYF.

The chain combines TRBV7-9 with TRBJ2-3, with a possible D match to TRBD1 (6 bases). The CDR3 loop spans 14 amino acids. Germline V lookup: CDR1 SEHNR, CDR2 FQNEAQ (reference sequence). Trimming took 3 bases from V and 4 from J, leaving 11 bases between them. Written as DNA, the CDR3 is TGTGCCAGCAGCTTTTTTACAGGGCCAGATACGCAGTATTTT. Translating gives CASSFFTGPDTQYF.

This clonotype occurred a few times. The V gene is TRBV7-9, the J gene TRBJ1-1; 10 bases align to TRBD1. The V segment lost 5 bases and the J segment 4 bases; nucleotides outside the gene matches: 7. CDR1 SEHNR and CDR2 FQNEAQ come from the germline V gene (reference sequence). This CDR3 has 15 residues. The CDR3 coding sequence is TGTGCCAGCAGCGACGGACAGGGGGAGGGCACTGAAGCTTTCTTT. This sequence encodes CASSDGQGEGTEAFF. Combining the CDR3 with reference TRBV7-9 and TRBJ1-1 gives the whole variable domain DTGVSQNPRHKITKRGQNVTFRCDPISEHNRLYWYRQTLGQGPEFLTYFQNEAQLEKSRLLSDRFSAERPKGSFSTLEIQRTEQGDSAMYLCASSDGQGEGTEAFFGQGTRLTVV.

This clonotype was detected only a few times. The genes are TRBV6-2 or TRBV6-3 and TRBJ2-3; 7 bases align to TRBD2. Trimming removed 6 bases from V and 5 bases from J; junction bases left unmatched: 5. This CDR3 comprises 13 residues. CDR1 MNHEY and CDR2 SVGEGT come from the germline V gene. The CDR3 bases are TGTGCCAGCAGAGGACTAGTAGTAGATACGCAGTATTTT. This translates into CASRGLVVDTQYF.

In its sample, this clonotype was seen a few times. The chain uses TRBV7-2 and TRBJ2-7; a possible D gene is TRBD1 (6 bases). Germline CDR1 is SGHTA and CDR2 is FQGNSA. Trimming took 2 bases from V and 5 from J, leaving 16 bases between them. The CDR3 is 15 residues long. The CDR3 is CASSLQTGRKDEQYF. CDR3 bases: TGTGCCAGCAGCTTACAGACAGGACGTAAGGACGAGCAGTACTTC.

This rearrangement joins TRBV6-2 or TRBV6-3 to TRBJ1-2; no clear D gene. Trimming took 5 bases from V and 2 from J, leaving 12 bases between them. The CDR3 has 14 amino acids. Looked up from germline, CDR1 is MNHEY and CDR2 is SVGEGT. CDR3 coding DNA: TGTGCCAGCAGTACGGGAGGCGGGAACTATGGCTACACCTTC. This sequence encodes CASSTGGGNYGYTF.

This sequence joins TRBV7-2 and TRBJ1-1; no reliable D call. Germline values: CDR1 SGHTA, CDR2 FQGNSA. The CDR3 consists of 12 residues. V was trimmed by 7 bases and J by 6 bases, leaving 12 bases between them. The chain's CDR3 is CASNHLQPEAFF. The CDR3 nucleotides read TGTGCCAGCAACCATCTGCAACCTGAAGCTTTCTTT.